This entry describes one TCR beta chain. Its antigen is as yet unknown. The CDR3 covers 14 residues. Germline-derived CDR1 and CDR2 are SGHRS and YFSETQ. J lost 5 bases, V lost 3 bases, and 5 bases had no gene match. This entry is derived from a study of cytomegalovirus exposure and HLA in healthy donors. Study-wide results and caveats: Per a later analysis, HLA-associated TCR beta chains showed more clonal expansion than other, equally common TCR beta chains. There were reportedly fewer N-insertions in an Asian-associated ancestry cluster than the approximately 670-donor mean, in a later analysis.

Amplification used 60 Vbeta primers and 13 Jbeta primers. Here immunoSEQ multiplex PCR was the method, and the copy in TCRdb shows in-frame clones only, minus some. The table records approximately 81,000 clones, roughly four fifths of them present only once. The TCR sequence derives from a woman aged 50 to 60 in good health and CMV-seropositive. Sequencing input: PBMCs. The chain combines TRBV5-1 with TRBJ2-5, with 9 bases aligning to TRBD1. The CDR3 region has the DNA TGCGCCAGCAGCTCACAGGGGGCGGTTGAGACCCAGTACTTC. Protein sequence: CASSSQGAVETQYF.